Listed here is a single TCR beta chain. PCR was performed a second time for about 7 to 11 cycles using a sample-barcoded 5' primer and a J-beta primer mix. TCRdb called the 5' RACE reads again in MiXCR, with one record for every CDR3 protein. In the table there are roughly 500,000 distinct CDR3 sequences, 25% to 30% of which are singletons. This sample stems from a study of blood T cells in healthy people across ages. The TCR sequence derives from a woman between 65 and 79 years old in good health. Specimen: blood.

Here the CDR3 reads CASSPTLATDTQYF. The CDR3 DNA is TGCGCCAGCAGCCCGACTTTGGCGACAGATACGCAGTATTTT. The chain uses TRBV5-1 and TRBJ2-3; no clear D. Germline CDR1 is SGHRS and CDR2 is YFSETQ. There are 14 residues in the CDR3. Trimming cost V 4 bases and J 3 bases, with 12 bases left between them. Combining the CDR3 with reference TRBV5-1 and TRBJ2-3 gives the whole variable domain KAGVTQTPRYLIKTRGQQVTLSCSPISGHRSVSWYQQTPGQGLQFLFEYFSETQRNKGNFPGRFSGRQFSNSRSEMNVSTLELGDSALYLCASSPTLATDTQYFGPGTRLTVL.